One and the same sample provided the 8 T cell receptor beta chains below, sequenced in a study of blood T cell repertoires in COVID-19. Sequencing was performed with immunoSEQ multiplex PCR; in TCRdb, only in-frame clones are kept and a portion is missing. The sample contains about 70,000 clones, 80% of which appear only once. Material: peripheral blood. All receptors derive from a man between 65 and 85 years old who had recovered from COVID-19.

V usage is TRBV4-1 and J usage is TRBJ1-6; perhaps TRBD1 as D (5 bases). CDR3 length: 16 residues. Germline CDR1 and CDR2: MGHRA and YSYEKL. V gave up 4 bases and J gave up 7 bases, with 17 bases separating them. CDR3 loop: CASSRSMRRENSPLHF. The CDR3 nucleotides are TGCGCCAGCAGCCGATCCATGCGCAGGGAAAATTCACCCCTCCACTTT.

The rearrangement joins TRBV18 to TRBJ1-5; 7 bases are a match to TRBD1. Trimming took 5 bases from V and 5 from J; bases not matched to a gene: 6. Germline V gene lookup returns CDR1 KGHSH and CDR2 LQKENI. The CDR3 runs 14 residues. The CDR3 coding sequence is TGTGCCAGCTCAGCCGGGACAGACGATCAGCCCCAGCATTTT. Translation: CASSAGTDDQPQHF.

The chain has TRBV28 and TRBJ2-7; D is unclear. The V end was cut by 2 bases, the J end by 0 bases, with 11 bases between. The CDR3 is 15 amino acids. Looked up from germline, CDR1 is MDHEN and CDR2 is SYDVKM. The CDR3 reads CASSLQPPSSYEQYF. CDR3 bases: TGTGCCAGCAGTTTACAGCCTCCTAGCTCCTACGAGCAGTACTTC.

The chain couples TRBV28 to TRBJ1-1; D might be TRBD1 (5 bases). Per germline, CDR1 MDHEN and CDR2 SYDVKM. V shed 1 base and J shed 11 bases, with 20 bases lying between them. The CDR3 loop spans 15 amino acids. The CDR3 DNA is TGTGCCAGCAGTTTATTGGGGCAGGGAAGGCTGTACGCTTTCTTT. It yields the protein CASSLLGQGRLYAFF.

The chain combines TRBV5-1 with TRBJ2-7; no definite D call. The germline CDR1 and CDR2 sequences are SGHRS and YFSETQ. V was shortened by 4 bases and J by 2 bases, with 19 bases between the two germline ends. The CDR3 spans 16 residues. CDR3 sequence reads: CASSPRNFRSTYEQYF. The CDR3 DNA follows: TGCGCCAGCAGCCCGCGGAATTTCCGGAGCACCTACGAGCAGTACTTC.

The chain couples TRBV30 to TRBJ1-3; D call uncertain. V gave up 5 bases and J gave up 4 bases, with 15 bases separating them. The length of the CDR3 is 14 residues. The germline gives CDR1 GTSNPN, CDR2 SVGIG (reference sequence). CDR3 residues: CAWGRGPVGNTIYF. Here the CDR3 DNA reads TGTGCCTGGGGCCGTGGGCCGGTGGGAAACACCATATATTTT.

V is TRBV18 and J is TRBJ1-5; 7 bases align to TRBD1. The CDR3 covers 18 residues. Germline lookup yields CDR1 KGHSH and CDR2 LQKENI. The V gene end was trimmed by 1 base and the J gene end by 0 bases; junction bases not matched to a gene: 9. CDR3 loop: CASSPQQIRTGSNQPQHF. The CDR3 DNA follows: TGTGCCAGCTCACCACAGCAAATCAGGACAGGTAGCAATCAGCCCCAGCATTTT.

This sequence joins TRBV18 and TRBJ2-1; D not certain. V was clipped by 7 bases and J by 6 bases, with 7 bases between them. Germline values: CDR1 KGHSH, CDR2 LQKENI. The CDR3 is 11 amino acids. CDR3 DNA sequence: TGTGCCAGCTTCGCCGGCAATGAGCAGTTCTTC. Amino acids: CASFAGNEQFF.